This T cell receptor (beta chain) is drawn from a study of blood T cell repertoires in COVID-19. Study context: Samples representing acute and convalescent COVID-19 were sourced from the United States, Italy and Spain. T cells, B-cell-depleted T cells, or PBMCs provided the cDNA or gDNA that served as material.

Authors' processing steps: Amplification from reference gene primers served as the basis for estimated nucleated cell counts. Sequencing was performed with immunoSEQ multiplex PCR; in TCRdb, only in-frame clones are kept and a portion is missing. V, J and clone size reflect that table, while D and trimming were determined from the DNA. The table has some 75,000 clones, approximately 90% seen once. Germline trimming cut 1 base from V and 7 bases from J; bases unmatched to any gene: 2. The CDR3 has 13 amino acids. The sequencing sample was made of peripheral blood. The genes are TRBV12-3 or TRBV12-4 and TRBJ1-2, with 8 bases matching TRBD1. The sequence came from a human donor in a cohort sampled during active COVID-19. The CDR3 coding sequence is TGTGCCAGCAGTTTAGGACAGGGGCTTGGCTACACCTTC. Its protein product is CASSLGQGLGYTF.